Listed below are T cell receptor beta chains from one sample, sequenced in a study of blood T cell repertoires in COVID-19. Using immunoSEQ multiplex PCR, the repertoire was profiled, and TCRdb retains in-frame clones only, with some absent. The data contain roughly 200,000 clones, approximately 80% of them singletons. Source material: PBMCs or T cells enriched from blood (not recorded which). Receptors were obtained from a man in his forties who had recovered from COVID-19. The CDR3 runs from the conserved cysteine through the conserved F or W.

j_call v_call cdr3_aa
TRBJ1-1 TRBV4-1 CASSRYGGFVRNTEAFF
TRBJ1-1 TRBV7-8 CASSPRRRTAFF
TRBJ1-4 TRBV28 CASAEYEKLFF
TRBJ2-5 TRBV6-5 CASSYWRGETQYF
TRBJ1-1 TRBV7-8 CASSLQRRSEAFF
TRBJ1-1 TRBV27 CASSLGSLTEAFF
TRBJ2-3 TRBV5-5 CASSRAGKEDTQYF
TRBJ2-2 TRBV11-2 CASSWGTGSKASPRVFF
TRBJ1-2 TRBV30 CAWSKGGRADGYGYTF
TRBJ1-6 TRBV10-1 CASSSGQGQYSPLHF
TRBJ2-3 TRBV9 CASSVQGAPVGDTQYF
TRBJ1-1 TRBV2 CASSEAGGYTEAFF
TRBJ1-1 TRBV10-3 CAISEGTGGNTEAFF
TRBJ2-7 TRBV3-1/TRBV3-2 CASSHRRGGRYEQYF
TRBJ2-1 TRBV7-9 CASSPTLPGNEQFF
TRBJ2-1 TRBV11-2 CASSPRDRGHEQFF
TRBJ2-1 TRBV7-3 CASSLFSGTSGTKRQFF
TRBJ2-5 TRBV28 CASNRRRETQYF
TRBJ1-5 TRBV30 CAWSGRLDRGLRGGDQPQHF
TRBJ2-3 TRBV18 CASSPSVDSPDTQYF
TRBJ2-7 TRBV2 CASTKLAVGGEQYF
TRBJ2-3 TRBV11-3 CASSSEGRVGDTQYF
TRBJ1-2 TRBV7-2 CASSQAQVRYGYTF
TRBJ2-1 TRBV27 CASSQPGTSKNEQFF
TRBJ2-1 TRBV9 CASSVPGTSGSNEQFF
TRBJ1-1 TRBV3-1/TRBV3-2 CASSPHGFMNTEAFF
TRBJ1-2 TRBV27 CASSFREHREAGRGGYTF
TRBJ2-1 TRBV5-4 CASSASGNHYNEQFF
TRBJ2-7 TRBV9 CASSVGDRMKYYEQYF
TRBJ1-6 TRBV4-3 CASSQEGVSGTSPLHF
TRBJ1-5 TRBV6-2/TRBV6-3 CASSNRGAGGNQPQHF
TRBJ1-6 TRBV6-6 CASSRGQVNSPLHF
TRBJ2-7 TRBV27 CASSFLAGGYEQYF
TRBJ2-2 TRBV6-8 CASTDYKNTGELFF
TRBJ2-4 TRBV25-1 CASSETSGNDIQYF
TRBJ2-3 TRBV15 CATSGAGGTDTQYF
TRBJ2-1 TRBV3-1/TRBV3-2 CASSQGVLAGNEQFF
TRBJ1-1 TRBV28 CASSTRAVTEAFF
TRBJ2-2 TRBV7-3 CASSLTSGSGVGELFF
TRBJ2-1 TRBV4-2 CASSREAGTYNEQFF
TRBJ2-7 TRBV7-9 CASSSDRTQYF
TRBJ1-5 TRBV10-3 CAISADGTGDQPQHF
TRBJ1-5 TRBV19 CASSIEGGQSQHF
TRBJ2-5 TRBV2 CASPAGGQETQYF
TRBJ2-3 TRBV6-5 CASSYDQGSTDTQYF
TRBJ2-3 TRBV15 CATSREQYRDTQYF
TRBJ2-5 TRBV6-2/TRBV6-3 CASSSPSDNQETQYF
TRBJ1-6 TRBV9 CASRAGLENSPLHF
TRBJ1-2 TRBV28 CASSLGQAANYGYTF
TRBJ1-2 TRBV28 CASSYEGGYTF
TRBJ2-5 TRBV6-5 CASGRKQGTETQYF
TRBJ2-5 TRBV19 CASSIYTAGGETQYF
TRBJ2-1 TRBV3-1/TRBV3-2 CASSRHGRRNNEQFF
TRBJ2-1 TRBV7-9 CASSLNSLSYNEQFF
TRBJ2-3 TRBV4-2 CASSQESSGKTQYF
TRBJ2-1 TRBV5-1 CASSYAGGPNEQFF
TRBJ1-2 TRBV12-5 CASGSPGQRVRYGYTF
TRBJ1-2 TRBV5-1 CASSVGDRAYGYTF
TRBJ2-3 TRBV18 CASSPGSSGSILDTQYF